A selection of T cell receptor beta chains follows, all from one sample in a study of pediatric ulcerative colitis. The table came from immunoSEQ multiplex PCR; TCRdb's copy has only in-frame clones and leaves some out. The repertoire has under 50,000 clones, more than 60% of them found once; the top ten carry less than 4.5%. Sequencing was performed on gut tissue. All receptors come from a girl aged 5 to 17 with moderate ulcerative colitis. CDR3s include the opening cysteine and the closing phenylalanine or tryptophan. Each record gives: D gene, clone size, J gene, V gene, CDR3 DNA, CDR3 protein. A D gene is named only where the DNA matches it firmly. Expanded clones are given a class, and other clones once, few, many or no size at all.

d_gene: -; abundance: -; j_gene: TRBJ2-7; v_gene: TRBV4-1; CDR3nt: TGCGCCAGCAGCCAGGCCTCCTCCTACGAGCAGTACTTC; CDR3aa: CASSQASSYEQYF
d_gene: -; abundance: -; j_gene: TRBJ2-5; v_gene: TRBV7-6; CDR3nt: TGTGCCAGCAGCTTCTTCTCAGGGAACCAAGAGACCCAGTACTTC; CDR3aa: CASSFFSGNQETQYF
d_gene: TRBD2; abundance: -; j_gene: TRBJ2-7; v_gene: TRBV6-1; CDR3nt: TGTGCCAGCAGTGAAGCGACTAGCGGGGCCTACGAGCAGTACTTC; CDR3aa: CASSEATSGAYEQYF
d_gene: -; abundance: -; j_gene: TRBJ2-3; v_gene: TRBV28; CDR3nt: TGTGCCAGCAGTTTACAGGGGAGAGGTACAGATACGCAGTATTTT; CDR3aa: CASSLQGRGTDTQYF
d_gene: TRBD1; abundance: once; j_gene: TRBJ2-7; v_gene: TRBV18; CDR3nt: TGTGCCAGCTCACTAGGGACAGCCCTCTACGAGCAGTACTTC; CDR3aa: CASSLGTALYEQYF
d_gene: TRBD1; abundance: -; j_gene: TRBJ2-3; v_gene: TRBV9; CDR3nt: TGTGCCAGCAGCCCCGTGGGACAGGGCACAGATACGCAGTATTTT; CDR3aa: CASSPVGQGTDTQYF
d_gene: -; abundance: -; j_gene: TRBJ2-7; v_gene: TRBV7-6; CDR3nt: TGTGCCAGCAGCTTAGAAACGCCCTACGAGCAGTACTTC; CDR3aa: CASSLETPYEQYF
d_gene: -; abundance: -; j_gene: TRBJ1-2; v_gene: TRBV29-1; CDR3nt: TGCAGCGTTGAGGTTGGAGGGCCGGGCTATGGCTACACCTTC; CDR3aa: CSVEVGGPGYGYTF
d_gene: -; abundance: -; j_gene: TRBJ1-1; v_gene: TRBV9; CDR3nt: TGTGCTAGCAGCGTAGAAGGAGGCATGAACACTGAAGCTTTCTTT; CDR3aa: CASSVEGGMNTEAFF
d_gene: -; abundance: -; j_gene: TRBJ2-1; v_gene: TRBV19; CDR3nt: TGTGCCAGTAGTACTATCGATGAGCAGTTCTTC; CDR3aa: CASSTIDEQFF
d_gene: -; abundance: -; j_gene: TRBJ1-6; v_gene: TRBV6-1; CDR3nt: TGTGCCAGCAGCGGACTAATTAATTCACCCCTCCACTTT; CDR3aa: CASSGLINSPLHF
d_gene: TRBD1; abundance: -; j_gene: TRBJ1-6; v_gene: TRBV6-6; CDR3nt: TGTGCCAGCAGTTACGGGACAGGGGATGTTTCACCCCTCCACTTT; CDR3aa: CASSYGTGDVSPLHF
d_gene: -; abundance: -; j_gene: TRBJ2-3; v_gene: TRBV2; CDR3nt: TGTGCCAGCACCCGTGAGGGGGCAGATACGCAGTATTTT; CDR3aa: CASTREGADTQYF
d_gene: -; abundance: -; j_gene: TRBJ2-2; v_gene: TRBV6-5; CDR3nt: TGTGCCAGCGGCGCTAGCAGATACACCGGGGAGCTGTTTTTT; CDR3aa: CASGASRYTGELFF
d_gene: TRBD1; abundance: -; j_gene: TRBJ1-4; v_gene: TRBV7-2; CDR3nt: TGTGCCAGCAGCGGACAGGCGAATAATGAAAAACTGTTTTTT; CDR3aa: CASSGQANNEKLFF
d_gene: TRBD1; abundance: -; j_gene: TRBJ1-5; v_gene: TRBV5-1; CDR3nt: TGCGCCAGCAGCCCGGGACAGGGGGAAAGTCAGCCCCAGCATTTT; CDR3aa: CASSPGQGESQPQHF
d_gene: -; abundance: -; j_gene: TRBJ2-6; v_gene: TRBV9; CDR3nt: TGTGCCAGCAGCCCCTTCACTGGGGCCAACGTCCTGACTTTC; CDR3aa: CASSPFTGANVLTF
d_gene: -; abundance: -; j_gene: TRBJ1-2; v_gene: TRBV14; CDR3nt: TGTGCCAGCAGCCCGGGATTTTACACCTTC; CDR3aa: CASSPGFYTF
d_gene: -; abundance: few; j_gene: TRBJ1-3; v_gene: TRBV5-8; CDR3nt: TGTGCCAGCAGCTTGCGGGTGGGATCACCCTCTGGAAACACCATATATTTT; CDR3aa: CASSLRVGSPSGNTIYF
d_gene: -; abundance: -; j_gene: TRBJ1-2; v_gene: TRBV6-4; CDR3nt: TGCCCGGTGGTTAAAAAATCTAACTATGGCTACACCTTC; CDR3aa: CPVVKKSNYGYTF
d_gene: -; abundance: -; j_gene: TRBJ1-4; v_gene: TRBV5-4; CDR3nt: TGTGCCAGCAGCTTCACAGGGACTAATGAAAAACTGTTTTTT; CDR3aa: CASSFTGTNEKLFF
d_gene: -; abundance: once; j_gene: TRBJ2-7; v_gene: TRBV4-1; CDR3nt: TGCGCCAGCAGCCAAGGGAGGGGTCTAAACTACGAGCAGTACTTC; CDR3aa: CASSQGRGLNYEQYF
d_gene: TRBD2; abundance: -; j_gene: TRBJ2-5; v_gene: TRBV5-1; CDR3nt: TGCGCCAGCAGCGGAGGGACTAGCGGGACTCAAGAGACCCAGTACTTC; CDR3aa: CASSGGTSGTQETQYF
d_gene: -; abundance: -; j_gene: TRBJ1-2; v_gene: TRBV27; CDR3nt: TGTGCCAGCAGAGTACAGGGCGGATTTTCTGGCTACACCTTC; CDR3aa: CASRVQGGFSGYTF
d_gene: TRBD1; abundance: -; j_gene: TRBJ2-3; v_gene: TRBV19; CDR3nt: TGTGCCAGTAGCCCAAGGACAGGGGGCTCAGATACGCAGTATTTT; CDR3aa: CASSPRTGGSDTQYF